This T cell receptor (beta chain) was sequenced in a study of blood T cell repertoires in COVID-19 (dated by TCRdb to the early 2020s). Background on the whole study: Samples from collaborators originated in the United States, Italy and Spain and spanned both the acute and convalescent phases of COVID-19. The dataset comprised deeply sampled blood TCRbeta repertoires from subjects exposed to, actively infected with, or recovered from COVID-19. The material from the prospective study consisted of cDNA or gDNA derived from T cells, B-cell-depleted T cells, or PBMCs. The samples were drawn from the first 160 participants of the ongoing ImmuneRACE study and from over a thousand subjects provided by 6 global collaborators. The repertoires were made available in a free public database intended to serve as a resource for research on the immune response to SARS-CoV-2. Where available, HLA class I and class II types were obtained from metadata supplied by the sample provider rather than from assay-based typing. The sample metadata nearly always contained a de-identified subject ID, COVID-19 status, age in years and sex.

Beyond this particular receptor, the publication reports: The amount of clinical and demographic metadata varied by source and participant and was provided uncurated.

TCRbeta CDR3 regions were amplified from genomic DNA by means of the immunoSEQ Assay, a bias-controlled multiplex PCR. The study's own analysis went as follows. Nucleated cell counts per sample were estimated from amplification of reference gene primers within the assay. To quantify the absolute abundance of each unique TCRbeta CDR3 rearrangement, sequence reads were collapsed and filtered. Productive Simpson clonality was computed per sample as the square root of Simpson's diversity index over productive rearrangements. TCRdb re-hosts the immuneACCESS table, in-frame sequences only. Its copies lack some clones; in the studies checked, an unresolved V gene accounts for under half of them, and the cause for the rest is not known. For V, J and clone size, that table is used; D and trimming come from the DNA. The sample contains 200,000 to 250,000 clones, about 88% of them found a single time. Approximately 4.8% of the sample is held by the ten biggest clonotypes.

A word on this clone: Its target antigen remains unknown. Base-call qualities are not available, and no considerably larger clone is one nucleotide away.

Enrolling through a virtual design, the prospective study's participants ranged in age from roughly 18 to 95 years and lived across roughly 23 United States geographic areas. In the prospective study, cohorts were assigned on the basis of participant-reported clinical history obtained from a screening survey and a study questionnaire. Exposed participants were defined as having been in contact with someone with a PCR-confirmed or clinician-diagnosed COVID-19 case within 2 weeks of study entry. Each participant in the prospective study had whole blood, serum and a nasopharyngeal or oropharyngeal swab collected by mobile phlebotomists. Participants in the prospective study had the option to provide additional blood draws and questionnaires over a roughly two-month period. Before DNA extraction, blood samples from the prospective study were shipped at room temperature or frozen. The CDR3 sequence holds 12 residues, the cysteine and phenylalanine included. CDR3 DNA is the only sequence kept; it has 36 bases, read in frame from the first base. V and J are truncated by 0 bases and 8 bases respectively, leaving an intervening sequence of 10 bases. Sequences GTSNPN (CDR1) and SVGIG (CDR2) are obtained from the germline V gene (reference sequence).

The receptor comes from a woman between 25 and 40 years old who had been exposed to COVID-19. The chain uses TRBV30 and TRBJ1-2; matching of 5 bases hints at TRBD1 as the D gene. Source material: PBMCs or T cells enriched from blood (not recorded which). The DNA sequence is TGTGCCTGGAGTGTAGGGGCCGGAGGCTACACCTTC. This encodes CAWSVGAGGYTF.